The source of this T cell receptor (beta chain) is a study of blood T cell repertoires in COVID-19. Looking at the study overall: T cells, B-cell-depleted T cells, or PBMCs provided the cDNA or gDNA that served as material.

Trimming stripped 4 bases from V and 6 bases from J, with 24 bases between. CDR3 length: 17 residues. Germline loops: CDR1 SNHLY, CDR2 FYNNEI. Clones were sequenced by immunoSEQ multiplex PCR, and TCRdb holds only the in-frame ones, with some missing. The data hold under 300,000 clones, with around nine tenths observed a single time. Enrollees, about 18 to 89 years old, lived in about two dozen US areas. Each recovered donor of Cohort 3 presented with two negative PCRs, clearance, or symptom resolution. Material: PBMCs or T cells enriched from blood (not recorded which). The V and J genes are TRBV2 and TRBJ1-2; possibly TRBD1 for D (5 bases). This clonotype was obtained from a woman aged 45 to 65 who had recovered from COVID-19. In DNA form, the CDR3 reads TGTGCCAGCAGTGTGTCCGACAGTAACCACCCGGCGGATGGCTACACCTTC. Protein sequence: CASSVSDSNHPADGYTF.